This T cell receptor beta chain originates from a study of blood T cell repertoires in COVID-19. Across the whole study: Samples of COVID-19 (acute and convalescent) were obtained from the United States, Italy and Spain.

For recovered donors of Cohort 3, there were two negative PCRs, clearance, or symptom resolution. Original methodology: The assay estimated nucleated cells by amplifying reference gene primers. Some clones are missing from TCRdb's copy, which holds only in-frame ones; the method was immunoSEQ multiplex PCR. V, J and clone size are those of that table, while D and trimming were read from the DNA. The sample includes under 200,000 clones, approximately 88% of them seen just once. What was sequenced was PBMCs or T cells enriched from blood (not recorded which). The sequence derives from an older woman who had recovered from COVID-19.

The CDR3 sequence is CASSPDRESIYEQYF. The CDR3 DNA sequence: TGTGCCAGCAGCCCGGACAGGGAATCAATTTACGAGCAGTACTTC. The chain links TRBV11-1 to TRBJ2-7, with 8 bases fitting TRBD1. CDR1 SGHAT and CDR2 FQDESV come from the germline V gene (reference sequence). The CDR3 is made up of 15 amino acids. Trimming cost V 5 bases and J 4 bases; bases outside gene matches: 10.